This T cell receptor beta chain is drawn from a study of cytomegalovirus exposure and HLA in healthy donors. Regarding the study as a whole: It has been reported that TCR beta sequences accurately predicted the HLA-A and HLA-B alleles of most subjects. Associated with cytomegalovirus, according to the listing, were 150 to 200 TCR beta chains. A later analysis, which compared TCR beta chains of equal frequency, found the HLA-associated ones more clonally expanded. A later analysis reportedly found fewer N-insertions in an Asian-associated ancestry cluster than the approximately 670-donor mean.

Vbeta (60) and Jbeta (13) primers were used in the PCR. This table comes from immunoSEQ multiplex PCR, and its TCRdb copy is limited to in-frame clones, with some not included. This table holds 95,000 to 150,000 clones, 77% found once. The CDR3 is 16 residues long. The germline V gene has CDR1 MNHEY and CDR2 SMNVEV (reference sequence). The J segment lost 10 bases and the V segment lost 2 bases, leaving 9 bases of the junction unmatched. With regard to this clone: Its antigen is unknown.

Sequencing was done on a sample of PBMCs. This TCR came from a woman between 40 and 55 years old in good health and CMV-seropositive. The J gene is TRBJ2-1, the V gene TRBV27, with TRBD2 identical over 12 bases. The CDR3 loop reads CASSLDGLAGQREQFF. As DNA, the CDR3 is TGTGCCAGCAGTTTAGATGGACTAGCGGGACAGCGGGAGCAGTTCTTC.